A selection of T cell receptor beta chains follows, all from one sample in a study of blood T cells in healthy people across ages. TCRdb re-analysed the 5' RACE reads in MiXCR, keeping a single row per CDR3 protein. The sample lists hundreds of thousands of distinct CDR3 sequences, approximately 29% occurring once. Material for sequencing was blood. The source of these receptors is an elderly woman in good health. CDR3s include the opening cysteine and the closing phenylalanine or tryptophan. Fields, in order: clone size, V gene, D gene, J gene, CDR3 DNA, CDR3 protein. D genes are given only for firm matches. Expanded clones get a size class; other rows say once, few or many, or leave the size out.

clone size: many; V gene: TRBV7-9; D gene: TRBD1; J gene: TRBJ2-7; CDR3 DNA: TGTGCCAGCAGCTTCCGGGACAGGGGGACCTACGAGCAGTACTTC; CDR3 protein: CASSFRDRGTYEQYF
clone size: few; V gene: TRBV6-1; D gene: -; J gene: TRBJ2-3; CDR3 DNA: TGTGCCAGCAGTGAAGCGAAGTCTGGAGACAGCACATATACGCAGTATTTT; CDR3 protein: CASSEAKSGDSTYTQYF
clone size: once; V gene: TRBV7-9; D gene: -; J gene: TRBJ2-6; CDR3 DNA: TGTGCCAGCAGCTTGGACAGTGCTGGGGCCAACGTCCTGACTTTC; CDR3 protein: CASSLDSAGANVLTF
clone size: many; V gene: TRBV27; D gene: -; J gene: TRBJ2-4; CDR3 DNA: TGTGCCAGCAGTTATGAAGCCAAAAACATTCAGTACTTC; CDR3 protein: CASSYEAKNIQYF
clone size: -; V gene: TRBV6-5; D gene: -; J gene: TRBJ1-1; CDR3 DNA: TGTGCCAGCAGGCCCGGGACGGTGGACACTGAAGCTTTCTTT; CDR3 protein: CASRPGTVDTEAFF
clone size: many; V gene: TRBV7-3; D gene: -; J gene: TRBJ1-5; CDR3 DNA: TGTGCCAGCAGCCGGGGAAGCAATCAGCCCCAGCATTTT; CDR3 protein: CASSRGSNQPQHF
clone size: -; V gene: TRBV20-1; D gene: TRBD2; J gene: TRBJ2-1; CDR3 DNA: TGCAGTGCGGTCCTAGCGGGAGTAAATGAGCAGTTCTTC; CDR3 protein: CSAVLAGVNEQFF
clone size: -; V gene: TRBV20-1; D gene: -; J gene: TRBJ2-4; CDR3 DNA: TGCAGTGCTAGAGATCTCCAGGGCCTGACCAAAAACATTCAGTACTTC; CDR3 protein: CSARDLQGLTKNIQYF
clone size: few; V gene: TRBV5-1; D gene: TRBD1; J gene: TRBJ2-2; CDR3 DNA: TGCGCCAGCAGTTCCGGGACAGGGGGCGAGGAGCTGTTTTTT; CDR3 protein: CASSSGTGGEELFF
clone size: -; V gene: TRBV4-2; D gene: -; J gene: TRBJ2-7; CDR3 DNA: TGTGCCAGCAGCCAAGAGGCTGGGATAGGGGACTACGAGCAGTACTTC; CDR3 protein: CASSQEAGIGDYEQYF
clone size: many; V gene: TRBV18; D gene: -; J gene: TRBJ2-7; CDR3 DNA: TGTGCCAGCCATCCCGGACAGTCCTACGAGCAGTACTTC; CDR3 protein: CASHPGQSYEQYF
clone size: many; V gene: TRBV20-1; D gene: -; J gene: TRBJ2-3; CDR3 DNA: TGCAGTGCTAGAGATTGGAGGGGCACAGATACGCAGTATTTT; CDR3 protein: CSARDWRGTDTQYF
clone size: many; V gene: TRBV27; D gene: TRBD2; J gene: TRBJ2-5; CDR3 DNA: TGTGCCAGCAGTTGGGATATCGGGGGGGAGACCCAGTACTTC; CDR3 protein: CASSWDIGGETQYF
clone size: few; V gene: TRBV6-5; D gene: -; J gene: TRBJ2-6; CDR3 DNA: TGTGCCAGCAGCTGGAACCCCTCTGGGGCCAACGTCCTGACTTTC; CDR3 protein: CASSWNPSGANVLTF
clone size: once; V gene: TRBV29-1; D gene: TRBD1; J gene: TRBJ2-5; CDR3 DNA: TGCAGCGTTCAGCCGGGACAGGGGGCTGGCAGTGAGCAGTACTTC; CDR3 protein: CSVQPGQGAGSEQYF
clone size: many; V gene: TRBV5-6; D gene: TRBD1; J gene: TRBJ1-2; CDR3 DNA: TGTGCCAGCAGTGGTGGGACAGGTCGCCTTGGCTACACCTTC; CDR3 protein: CASSGGTGRLGYTF
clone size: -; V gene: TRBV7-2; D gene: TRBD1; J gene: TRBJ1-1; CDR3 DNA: TGTGCCAGCAGCCGGGACAGGGTGGACACTGAAGCTTTCTTT; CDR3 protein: CASSRDRVDTEAFF
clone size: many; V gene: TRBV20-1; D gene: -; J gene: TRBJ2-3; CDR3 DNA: TGCAGTGCTAGTCATGTTAGCACAGATACGCAGTATTTT; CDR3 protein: CSASHVSTDTQYF